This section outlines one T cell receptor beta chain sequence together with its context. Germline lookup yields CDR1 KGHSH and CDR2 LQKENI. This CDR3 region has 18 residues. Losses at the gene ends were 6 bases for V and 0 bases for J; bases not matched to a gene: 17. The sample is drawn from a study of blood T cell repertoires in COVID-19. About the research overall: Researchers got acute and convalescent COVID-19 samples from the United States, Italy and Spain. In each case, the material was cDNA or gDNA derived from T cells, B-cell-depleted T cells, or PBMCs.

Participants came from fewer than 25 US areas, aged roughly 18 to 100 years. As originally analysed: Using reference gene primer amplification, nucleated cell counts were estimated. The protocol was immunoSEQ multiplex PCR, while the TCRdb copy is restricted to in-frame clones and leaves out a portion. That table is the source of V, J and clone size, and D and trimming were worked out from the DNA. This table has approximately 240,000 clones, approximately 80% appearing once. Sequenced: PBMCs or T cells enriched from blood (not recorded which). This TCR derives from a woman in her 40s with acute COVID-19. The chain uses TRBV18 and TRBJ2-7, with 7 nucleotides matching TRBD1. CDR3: CASSPSTGPNLLSYEQYF. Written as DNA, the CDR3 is TGTGCCAGCTCCCCATCGACAGGGCCGAACCTCCTCTCCTACGAGCAGTACTTC.